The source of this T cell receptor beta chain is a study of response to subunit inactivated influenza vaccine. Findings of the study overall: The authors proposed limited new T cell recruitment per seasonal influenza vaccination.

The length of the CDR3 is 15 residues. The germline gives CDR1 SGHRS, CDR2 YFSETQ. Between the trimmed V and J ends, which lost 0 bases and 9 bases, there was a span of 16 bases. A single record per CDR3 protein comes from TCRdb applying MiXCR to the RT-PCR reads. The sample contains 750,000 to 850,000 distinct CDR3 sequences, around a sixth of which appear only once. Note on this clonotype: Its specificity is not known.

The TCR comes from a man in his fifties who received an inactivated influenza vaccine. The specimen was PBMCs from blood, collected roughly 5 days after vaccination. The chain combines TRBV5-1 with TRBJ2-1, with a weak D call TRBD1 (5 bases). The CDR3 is CASSLASGFKGEQFF. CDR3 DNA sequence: TGCGCCAGCAGCTTGGCCTCAGGGTTCAAGGGTGAGCAGTTCTTC.